The 9 T cell receptor beta chains presented below share a single source sample, sequenced in a study of shared clonotypes between healthy human individuals. Profiled with immunoSEQ multiplex PCR; TCRdb holds only in-frame clones, not every one. The sample includes about 700,000 clones, 74% of them seen just once. The sample taken for sequencing was memory CD4+ T cells sorted from blood. The sample's subset: CD45RA-negative fraction. These receptors all stem from a woman aged 25 to 45 in good health.

The chain uses TRBV5-1 and TRBJ1-2; D gene unclear. The CDR3 is 13 residues long. Germline-derived CDR1 and CDR2 are SGHRS and YFSETQ. Trimming left V 0 bases short and J 8 bases short, with 11 bases between. The CDR3 loop reads CASSLVFRRGYTF. Here the CDR3 DNA reads TGCGCCAGCAGCTTGGTTTTCAGAAGGGGCTACACCTTC.

The chain uses TRBV6-6 and TRBJ1-2; 7 bases fit TRBD1. CDR3 length equals 15 residues. J gave up 7 bases and V 0 bases, and 8 bases lay outside the gene matches. Germline assignment: CDR1 MNHNY and CDR2 SVGAGI (reference sequence). The CDR3 reads CASSYSRQGVSGYTF. The DNA for the CDR3 is TGTGCCAGCAGTTACTCGAGACAGGGAGTATCTGGCTACACCTTC.

The chain recombines TRBV15 with TRBJ2-3, with 11 positions matching TRBD2. V shed 1 base and J 1 base; nucleotides not matched to a gene: 4. This CDR3 contains 17 residues. Germline V lookup: CDR1 LNHNV, CDR2 YYDKDF (reference sequence). The CDR3 reads CATSRVLAGGGTDTQYF. CDR3 sequence (DNA): TGTGCCACCAGCAGAGTTCTAGCGGGAGGCGGCACAGATACGCAGTATTTT. The complete variable domain, with remaining parts taken from reference TRBV15 and TRBJ2-3, reads DAMVIQNPRYQVTQFGKPVTLSCSQTLNHNVMYWYQQKSSQAPKLLFHYYDKDFNNEADTPDNFQSRRPNTSFCFLDIRSPGLGDTAMYLCATSRVLAGGGTDTQYFGPGTRLTVL.

This sequence joins TRBV19 and TRBJ2-7, with 7 bases fitting TRBD2. The CDR3 extends over 14 amino acids. The V gene's germline CDR1 is LNHDA and CDR2 SQIVND (reference sequence). V lost 6 bases, J lost 2 bases, and 7 bases stayed unmatched. The CDR3 sequence: CASRPTSETYEQYF. CDR3 DNA sequence: TGTGCCAGTAGGCCCACTAGCGAAACCTACGAGCAGTACTTC.

This clone showed up many times. The J gene is TRBJ1-2, the V gene TRBV6-1; D may be TRBD1 (5 bases). The CDR3 is made up of 12 amino acids. Germline values: CDR1 MNHNS, CDR2 SASEGT. Trimming took 10 bases from V and 3 from J, leaving 12 bases between them. CDR3 nucleotide sequence: TGTGCCACCCCGACAGTCTACTATGGCTACACCTTC. Its protein product is CATPTVYYGYTF.

The chain couples TRBV7-3 to TRBJ2-5, with 10 positions matching TRBD1. The J call is doubtful: the DNA matches TRBJ2-7 better. Looked up from germline, CDR1 is SGHTA and CDR2 is FQGTGA. The CDR3 is 15 residues long. In DNA form, the CDR3 reads TGTGCCAGCAGCCCGACAGGGGGCCGATCCTACGAGCAGTACTTC. It translates to CASSPTGGRSYEQYF.

The chain carries TRBV19 and TRBJ2-1, with TRBD1 identical over 9 bases. Germline V gives CDR1 LNHDA, CDR2 SQIVND (reference sequence). CDR3 size: 14 residues. V was clipped by 6 bases and J by 7 bases; unmatched bases: 7. CDR3 nucleotides: TGTGCCAGTAGGCTTGGGACAGGGAGTAATGAGCAGTTCTTC. Its protein is CASRLGTGSNEQFF.

J is TRBJ2-3 and V is TRBV5-1; D unclear. Germline values: CDR1 SGHRS, CDR2 YFSETQ. CDR3 length equals 14 residues. Deletions cut 4 bases from V and 0 bases from J, with 9 bases between. CDR3 coding DNA: TGCGCCAGCAGCGGGGTATTTAGCACAGATACGCAGTATTTT. Protein sequence: CASSGVFSTDTQYF.

The rearrangement uses TRBV28 and TRBJ2-3; D gene uncertain. The germline V gene encodes CDR1 MDHEN and CDR2 SYDVKM. The V end lost 6 bases, the J end lost 1 base, and 11 bases lay between the germline ends. This CDR3 has 14 amino acids. The CDR3 DNA reads as TGTGCCAGCAGCGGCCTGTACCGCACAGATACGCAGTATTTT. The encoded protein is CASSGLYRTDTQYF.